This T cell receptor beta chain emerged from a study of human T cells and chemical hapten exposure. Study context: Donors were sensitized with 2% DPC on the upper inner arm. Patches that contained 0.01% DPC were applied to the upper back and read at 6 days.

TCRdb re-derived calls from the RACE reads in MiXCR, one entry per CDR3 protein. Of some 120,000 distinct CDR3 sequences detected, about 12% appear once; the ten largest clones hold 1.4%. Time point specified: patch test 1, 2 weeks after DPC sensitization. Treatment here: therapeutic diphenylcyclopropenone sensitization with weekly scalp DPC. Notes on this clonotype: Antigen unknown.

Overall study results and limits: No shift was seen in TCRs above 1 in 1000 frequency with DPC sensitization.

CDR1 is LGHNA and CDR2 is YSLEER in the germline V gene. V lost 0 bases and J 0 bases, leaving 12 bases between the germline ends. The CDR3 length is 16 residues. The input for sequencing was whole blood, taken in connection with sensitization to the hapten diphenylcyclopropenone (DPC). The rearrangement uses TRBV4-3 and TRBJ2-7; D is possibly TRBD1 (5 bases). This clonotype originated in a woman between 45 and 65 years old with alopecia areata. Some clones in this sample may be carry-over from other donors' samples. This CDR3 reads CASSQEGQGSSYEQYF. The CDR3 DNA is TGCGCCAGCAGCCAAGAAGGCCAGGGAAGCTCCTACGAGCAGTACTTC.